The next 25 T cell receptor beta chains were all read from a single sample in a study of shared clonotypes between healthy human individuals. TCRdb keeps only in-frame clones here, not all; method: immunoSEQ multiplex PCR. The sample shows approximately 1,500,000 clones, approximately 97% of them seen only once. What was sequenced was naive CD4+ T cells sorted from blood. Documented subset: CD45RA+ positively selected. These receptors came from a man aged 25-40 years in good health.

The chain joins TRBV4-1 to TRBJ2-2; D is undetermined. Germline V CDR1 and CDR2: MGHRA, YSYEKL. V was pared by 4 bases and J by 4 bases, with 4 bases between. The CDR3 runs to 12 residues. The CDR3 DNA follows: TGCGCCAGCAGCCCTCTCACCGGGGAGCTGTTTTTT. It encodes CASSPLTGELFF.

On this clone itself: A junction boundary mismatches the germline segment, possibly from a read error. As DNA, the CDR3 is TGTGCCACCAGCGGACTCGGGGGACCGGGGCCGAACGCCTTC. Its protein product is CATSGLGGPGPNAF. This chain joins TRBV15 and TRBJ1-2, with D possibly being TRBD1 (5 bases). This CDR3 spans 14 amino acids. Per germline, CDR1 LNHNV and CDR2 YYDKDF (reference sequence).

The chain carries TRBV7-8 and TRBJ2-7; D might be TRBD1 (6 bases). There are 16 residues in the CDR3. The ends were cut back, 4 bases at V and 1 base at J, with 17 bases in the middle. Germline V gives CDR1 SGHVS, CDR2 FQNEAQ. DNA of the CDR3: TGTGCCAGCAGCTACAGGGAACGTGGCGGATCCTACGAGCAGTACTTC. Translated: CASSYRERGGSYEQYF.

This chain connects TRBV28 to TRBJ1-1; D might be TRBD1 (6 bases). The CDR3 runs to 16 residues. Trimming stripped 6 bases from V and 1 base from J, with 18 bases between. CDR1 and CDR2 (germline): MDHEN, SYDVKM. The chain's CDR3 is CASSRGGPGENTEAFF. In nucleotides, the CDR3 is TGTGCCAGCAGCCGTGGTGGCCCAGGGGAGAACACTGAAGCTTTCTTT.

The gene calls are TRBV29-1 and TRBJ2-5; D is perhaps TRBD2 (5 bases). V was cut by 8 bases and J by 0 bases, with 19 bases left in between. The CDR3 runs to 15 residues. Germline V gene sequence: CDR1 SQVTM, CDR2 ANQGSEA. The DNA of the CDR3 is TGCAGCTCTTCCCCCCTATCTAGCTACCAAGAGACCCAGTACTTC. Protein: CSSSPLSSYQETQYF.

The chain employs TRBV25-1 and TRBJ2-1, with unresolved D. The CDR3 has 16 residues. Germline values: CDR1 MGHDK, CDR2 SYGVNS. V lost 1 base and J lost 2, with 12 bases in between. The CDR3 region is CASSESRRAPYNEQFF. Here the CDR3 DNA reads TGTGCCAGCAGTGAATCCCGTCGGGCACCCTACAATGAGCAGTTCTTC.

This chain's CDR3 is CSYSGRLSYEQYF. The CDR3 DNA reads TGCAGCTACTCAGGGAGACTTTCCTACGAGCAGTACTTC. The rearrangement uses TRBV29-1 and TRBJ2-7; D is tentatively TRBD1 or TRBD2 (5 bases each). This CDR3 spans 13 amino acids. In germline, CDR1 is SQVTM, CDR2 ANQGSEA. V was pared by 8 bases and J by 1 base, with 15 bases between.

The chain couples TRBV5-1 to TRBJ2-1, with TRBD2 identical over 13 bases. With V trimmed by 0 bases and J by 4 bases, 4 bases remained unmatched. CDR3 length equals 17 residues. Germline values: CDR1 SGHRS, CDR2 YFSETQ. The DNA of the CDR3 is TGCGCCAGCAGCTTGGGGACTAGCGGGAGTCGGTACAATGAGCAGTTCTTC. Translated: CASSLGTSGSRYNEQFF.

The V call is TRBV5-1, the J call TRBJ2-3; a weak D match, TRBD1 (5 bases). Germline CDR1 and CDR2: SGHRS and YFSETQ. Trimming pared 5 bases from V and 3 bases from J, leaving 19 bases between. The CDR3 extends over 16 amino acids. The chain's CDR3 is CASSQMAGPLTDTQYF. The CDR3 region has the DNA TGCGCCAGCAGTCAAATGGCAGGGCCATTGACAGATACGCAGTATTTT.

The V call is TRBV15, the J call TRBJ2-2, with D uncertain. There are 14 residues in the CDR3. CDR1 is LNHNV and CDR2 is YYDKDF in the germline V gene (reference sequence). Trimming removed 0 bases from V and 6 bases from J, with 8 bases in between. The chain's CDR3 is CATSRDQGPGELFF. The DNA of the CDR3 is TGTGCCACCAGCAGAGATCAAGGCCCCGGGGAGCTGTTTTTT.

The chain is built from TRBV6-1 and TRBJ1-5; D gene uncertain. Germline CDR1 MNHNS, CDR2 SASEGT. Trimming shortened V by 4 bases and J by 1 base, and 11 bases separated the two germline ends. This CDR3 comprises 15 residues. CDR3 residues: CASSGIGSSNQPQHF. CDR3 coding DNA: TGTGCCAGCAGTGGGATAGGGTCGAGCAATCAGCCCCAGCATTTT.

This clone is a singleton in its sample. The rearrangement links TRBV7-2 to TRBJ1-2; 7 nucleotides align to TRBD1. Per germline, CDR1 SGHTA and CDR2 FQGNSA. The CDR3 is 16 residues long. With 4 bases clipped from V and 6 bases from J, the junction kept 14 bases outside the gene matches. The CDR3 coding sequence is TGTGCCAGCAGCTCAAGGGACCGGGACAGAAGTCATGGCTACACCTTC. This translates into CASSSRDRDRSHGYTF.

This chain connects TRBV14 to TRBJ2-3; TRBD2 matches at 14 bases. The germline gives CDR1 SGHDN, CDR2 FVKESK. Trimming at V came to 4 bases and at J to 6 bases, leaving 15 bases not matched to a gene. This CDR3 contains 19 residues. The CDR3 DNA reads TGTGCCAGCAGCCCTCGGACAGCGGGACTAGCGGGAGTTTGGGATACGCAGTATTTT. It translates to CASSPRTAGLAGVWDTQYF.

This clone was picked up one time. The chain couples TRBV28 to TRBJ2-1; D assignment may be TRBD1 or TRBD2 (5 bases each). Trimming removed 10 bases at V and 15 bases at J, with 19 bases between. Per the germline V gene, CDR1 is MDHEN and CDR2 is SYDVKM. CDR3 size: 11 residues. For the CDR3, the DNA is TGTGCCACCTTTCCCGGGGCCCGGTTGTTCTTC. Its translation is CATFPGARLFF.

The rearrangement joins TRBV18 to TRBJ2-1; 11 positions agree with TRBD2. The CDR3 runs to 18 residues. J was trimmed by 9 bases and V by 3 bases; bases with no gene match: 16. CDR1 and CDR2 (germline): KGHSH, LQKENI. In DNA, the CDR3 is TGTGCCAGCTCACCCCAAATCATAGGACTAGCGGGCTATGGTGAGCAGTTCTTC. It translates to CASSPQIIGLAGYGEQFF.

This sequence joins TRBV4-1 and TRBJ2-7, with D possibly TRBD2 on 6 matching bases. This CDR3 is 16 amino acids long. V was trimmed by 4 bases and J by 2 bases, leaving 18 bases between them. The germline gives CDR1 MGHRA, CDR2 YSYEKL. The DNA for the CDR3 is TGCGCCAGCAGCCGAACGTTACTAGCCTACGCCTACGAGCAGTACTTC. This encodes CASSRTLLAYAYEQYF.

This chain connects TRBV2 to TRBJ2-2; the D gene is possibly TRBD1 (6 bases). The CDR3 is 14 residues long. V was pared by 7 bases and J by 6 bases, with 15 bases between. From germline, CDR1 is SNHLY and CDR2 FYNNEI. In DNA, the CDR3 is TGTGCCAGCAAGGGGGAACGGTTGGCCGGGGAGCTGTTTTTT. It is translated as CASKGERLAGELFF. Variable domain in full (rest from reference TRBV2 and TRBJ2-2): EPEVTQTPSHQVTQMGQEVILRCVPISNHLYFYWYRQILGQKVEFLVSFYNNEISEKSEIFDDQFSVERPDGSNFTLKIRSTKLEDSAMYFCASKGERLAGELFFGEGSRLTVL.

The V gene is TRBV5-1, the J gene TRBJ2-3; 8 nucleotides agree with TRBD2. Germline V CDR1 and CDR2: SGHRS, YFSETQ. Trimming at V came to 7 bases and at J to 3 bases, leaving 13 bases not matched to a gene. The CDR3 has 16 residues. In DNA, the CDR3 is TGCGCCAGCGAAAGACGCAGCGGGAGCTCTACAGATACGCAGTATTTT. This encodes CASERRSGSSTDTQYF.

The chain is built from TRBV5-6 and TRBJ1-5; the match to TRBD1 covers 8 bases. The CDR3 is made up of 15 amino acids. CDR1 and CDR2 (germline): SGHDT, YYEEEE. V lost 2 bases, J lost 1 base, and 2 bases stayed unmatched. DNA for the CDR3: TGTGCCAGCAGCTTACAGGGGGGGAGCAATCAGCCCCAGCATTTT. Translating it yields CASSLQGGSNQPQHF.

The genes are TRBV4-2 and TRBJ1-3, with TRBD1 identical over 8 bases. This CDR3 comprises 20 residues. Germline CDR1 and CDR2: LGHNA and YNFKEQ. Losses at the gene ends were 3 bases for V and 0 bases for J; bases not matched to a gene: 16. The CDR3 loop reads CASSHLPGGQGPDSGNTIYF. The CDR3 nucleotides are TGTGCCAGCAGCCACCTTCCGGGAGGACAGGGTCCCGACTCTGGAAACACCATATATTTT.

The genes are TRBV5-1 and TRBJ2-1; D gene ambiguous. Between the trimmed V and J ends, which lost 5 bases and 7 bases, there was a span of 1 base. This CDR3 has 9 residues. The V gene's germline CDR1 is SGHRS and CDR2 YFSETQ. CDR3 region: CASRNEQFF. The DNA for the CDR3 is TGCGCCAGCAGAAATGAGCAGTTCTTC.

CDR3 coding DNA: TGCGCCAGCAGCTTAGACCGTAGCGGATACAATGAGCAGTTCTTC. Its protein is CASSLDRSGYNEQFF. The V call is TRBV5-1, the J call TRBJ2-1; D is possibly TRBD2 (6 bases). Per germline, CDR1 SGHRS and CDR2 YFSETQ. The CDR3 sequence is 15 residues long. Deletions cut 2 bases from V and 4 bases from J, with 13 bases between.

V and J are TRBV7-2 and TRBJ2-3; D is perhaps TRBD1 (6 bases). Germline V gives CDR1 SGHTA, CDR2 FQGNSA. V gave up 3 bases and J gave up 2 bases, with 18 bases separating them. This CDR3 has 17 amino acids. CDR3 sequence reads: CASSFDTGTQNTDTQYF. CDR3 DNA sequence: TGTGCCAGCAGCTTCGACACCGGGACACAAAACACAGATACGCAGTATTTT.

V gene TRBV5-5 combines with J gene TRBJ2-6, with D possibly matching TRBD2 (7 bases). Germline CDR1 is SGHKS and CDR2 is YYEKEE (reference sequence). The CDR3 is 18 residues long. The V end lost 3 bases, the J end lost 0 bases, and 16 bases lay between the germline ends. The CDR3 sequence: CASSSPRGAFSGANVLTF. The CDR3 nucleotides read TGTGCCAGCAGCTCCCCCCGGGGGGCATTCTCTGGGGCCAACGTCCTGACTTTC.

The CDR3 sequence is CASTNPGQGLHEQYF. The CDR3, as DNA: TGTGCCAGCACAAACCCGGGACAGGGGTTGCACGAGCAGTACTTC. The chain is built from TRBV28 and TRBJ2-7, with 10 bases matching TRBD1. Trimming took 7 bases from V and 5 from J; bases not matched to a gene: 11. The CDR3 consists of 15 residues. Germline V gene lookup returns CDR1 MDHEN and CDR2 SYDVKM.